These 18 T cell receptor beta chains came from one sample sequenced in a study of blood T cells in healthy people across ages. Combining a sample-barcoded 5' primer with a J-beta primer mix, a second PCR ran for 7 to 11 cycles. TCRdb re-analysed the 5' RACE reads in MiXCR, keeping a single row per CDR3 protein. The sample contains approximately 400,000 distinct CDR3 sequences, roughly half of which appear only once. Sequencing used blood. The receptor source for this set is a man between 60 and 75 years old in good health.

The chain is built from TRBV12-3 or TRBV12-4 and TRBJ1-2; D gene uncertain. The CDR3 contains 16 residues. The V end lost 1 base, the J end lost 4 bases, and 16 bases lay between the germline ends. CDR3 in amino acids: CASSLEGPHYGYGYTF. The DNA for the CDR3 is TGTGCCAGCAGTTTAGAGGGTCCCCACTACGGCTATGGCTACACCTTC.

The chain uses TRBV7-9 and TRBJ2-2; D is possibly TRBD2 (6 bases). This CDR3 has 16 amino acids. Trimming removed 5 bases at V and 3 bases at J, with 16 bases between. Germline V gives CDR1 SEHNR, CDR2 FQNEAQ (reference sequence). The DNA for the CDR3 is TGTGCCAGCAGCCCTCGGGGGTCAAGCTACACCGGGGAGCTGTTTTTT. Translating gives CASSPRGSSYTGELFF. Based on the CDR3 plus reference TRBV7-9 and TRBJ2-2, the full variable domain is DTGVSQNPRHKITKRGQNVTFRCDPISEHNRLYWYRQTLGQGPEFLTYFQNEAQLEKSRLLSDRFSAERPKGSFSTLEIQRTEQGDSAMYLCASSPRGSSYTGELFFGEGSRLTVL.

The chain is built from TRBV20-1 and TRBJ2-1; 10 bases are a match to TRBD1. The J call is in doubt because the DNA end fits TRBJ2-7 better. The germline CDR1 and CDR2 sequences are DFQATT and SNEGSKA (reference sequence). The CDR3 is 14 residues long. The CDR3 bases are TGCAGTGTTCAGACAGGGGGCGCCTACAATGAGCAGTACTTC. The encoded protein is CSVQTGGAYNEQYF.

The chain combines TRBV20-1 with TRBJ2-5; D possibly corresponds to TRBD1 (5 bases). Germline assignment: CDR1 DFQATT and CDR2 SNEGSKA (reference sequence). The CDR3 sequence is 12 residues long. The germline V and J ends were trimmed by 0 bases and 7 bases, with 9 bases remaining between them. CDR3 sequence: CSAREGPRTQYF. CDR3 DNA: TGCAGTGCTAGAGAGGGGCCGCGGACCCAGTACTTC.

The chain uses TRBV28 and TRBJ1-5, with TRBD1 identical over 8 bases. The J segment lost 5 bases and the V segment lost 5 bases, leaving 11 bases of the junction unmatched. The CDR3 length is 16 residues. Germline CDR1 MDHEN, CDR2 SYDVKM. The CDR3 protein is CASSPGQGGSYQPQHF. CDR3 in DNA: TGTGCCAGCAGTCCCGGACAGGGAGGGTCCTATCAGCCCCAGCATTTT.

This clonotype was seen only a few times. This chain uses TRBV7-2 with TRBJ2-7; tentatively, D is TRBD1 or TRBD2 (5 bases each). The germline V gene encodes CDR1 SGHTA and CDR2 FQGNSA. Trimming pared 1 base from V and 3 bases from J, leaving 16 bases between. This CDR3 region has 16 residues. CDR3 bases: TGTGCCAGCAGCTTAGACGGGGCCAGAAACCACTACGAGCAGTACTTC. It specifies CASSLDGARNHYEQYF.

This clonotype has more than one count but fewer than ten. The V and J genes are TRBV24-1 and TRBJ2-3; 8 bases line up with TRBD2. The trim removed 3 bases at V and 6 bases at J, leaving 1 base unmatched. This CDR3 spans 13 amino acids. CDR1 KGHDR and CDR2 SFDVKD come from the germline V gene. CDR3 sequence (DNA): TGTGCCACCAGTGATCCGGGAGGGGATACGCAGTATTTT. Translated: CATSDPGGDTQYF.

The CDR3 DNA follows: TGCGCCAGCAGGGTATCTCAGGGGGTAGCTGAAGCTTTCTTT. This translates into CASRVSQGVAEAFF. The V call is TRBV5-1, the J call TRBJ1-1; 7 bases map to TRBD1. Germline trimming cut 5 bases from V and 6 bases from J; bases unmatched to any gene: 10. Germline CDR1 reads SGHRS; CDR2 reads YFSETQ. This CDR3 spans 14 amino acids.

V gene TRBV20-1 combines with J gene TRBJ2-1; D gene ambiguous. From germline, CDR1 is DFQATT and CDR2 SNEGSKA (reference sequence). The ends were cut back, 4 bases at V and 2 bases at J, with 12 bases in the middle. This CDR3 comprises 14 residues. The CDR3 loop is CSANVGHPYNEQFF. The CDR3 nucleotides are TGCAGTGCTAACGTGGGCCATCCCTACAATGAGCAGTTCTTC.

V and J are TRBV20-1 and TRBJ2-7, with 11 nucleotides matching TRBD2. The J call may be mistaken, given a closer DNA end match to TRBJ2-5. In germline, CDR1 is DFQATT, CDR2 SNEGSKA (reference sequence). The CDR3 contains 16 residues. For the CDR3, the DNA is TGCAGTGCGAGCCCTACTAGCGGGAGACTCCAAGAGACCCAGTACTTC. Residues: CSASPTSGRLQETQYF.

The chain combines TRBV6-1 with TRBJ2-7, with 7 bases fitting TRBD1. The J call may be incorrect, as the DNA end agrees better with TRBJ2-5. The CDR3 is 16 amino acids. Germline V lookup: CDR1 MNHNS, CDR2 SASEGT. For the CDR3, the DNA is TGTGCCAGCACCCTCTCAGACCCAGGGGGACGGGAGACCCAGTACTTC. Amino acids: CASTLSDPGGRETQYF.

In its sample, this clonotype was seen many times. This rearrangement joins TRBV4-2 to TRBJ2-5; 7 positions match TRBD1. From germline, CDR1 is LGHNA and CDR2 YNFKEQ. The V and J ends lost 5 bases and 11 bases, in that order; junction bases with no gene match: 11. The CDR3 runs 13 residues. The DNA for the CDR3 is TGTGCCAGCAGCTCACAGGGGAATGGGGAGCAGTACTTC. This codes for CASSSQGNGEQYF.

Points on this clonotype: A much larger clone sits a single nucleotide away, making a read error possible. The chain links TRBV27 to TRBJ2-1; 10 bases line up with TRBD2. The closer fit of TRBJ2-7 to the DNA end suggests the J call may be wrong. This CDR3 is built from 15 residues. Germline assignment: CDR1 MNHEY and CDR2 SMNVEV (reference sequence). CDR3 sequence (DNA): TGTGCCAGCAGTCCGGGACTAGCGACCTACAATGAGCAGTACTTC. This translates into CASSPGLATYNEQYF.

CDR3 in DNA: TGTGCCAGCAGCTTAGAGGGGGGGCCTCCTTACGAGCAGTACTTC. Protein: CASSLEGGPPYEQYF. The genes are TRBV7-9 and TRBJ2-7; tentative D call: TRBD2 (7 bases). This CDR3 is 15 amino acids long. The V end lost 1 base, the J end lost 4 bases, and 14 bases lay between the germline ends. Germline CDR1 reads SEHNR; CDR2 reads FQNEAQ (reference sequence).

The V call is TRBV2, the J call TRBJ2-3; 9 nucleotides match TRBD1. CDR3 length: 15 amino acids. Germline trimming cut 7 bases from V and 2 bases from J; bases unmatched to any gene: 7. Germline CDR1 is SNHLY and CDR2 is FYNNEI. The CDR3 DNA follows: TGTGCCAGCATTATGGGACAGGGCGTCACAGATACGCAGTATTTT. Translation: CASIMGQGVTDTQYF.

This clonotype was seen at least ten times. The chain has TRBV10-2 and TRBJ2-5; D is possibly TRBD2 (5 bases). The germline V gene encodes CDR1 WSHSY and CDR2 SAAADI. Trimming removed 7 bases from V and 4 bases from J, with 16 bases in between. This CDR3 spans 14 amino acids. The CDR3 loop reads CASMARGIGETQYF. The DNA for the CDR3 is TGCGCCAGCATGGCCAGAGGGATAGGAGAGACCCAGTACTTC.

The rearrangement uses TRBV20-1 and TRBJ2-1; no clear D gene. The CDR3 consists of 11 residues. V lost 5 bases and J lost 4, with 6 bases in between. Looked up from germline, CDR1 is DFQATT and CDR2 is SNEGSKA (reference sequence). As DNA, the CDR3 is TGCAGTGCTGAAGAATACAATGAGCAGTTCTTC. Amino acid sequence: CSAEEYNEQFF.

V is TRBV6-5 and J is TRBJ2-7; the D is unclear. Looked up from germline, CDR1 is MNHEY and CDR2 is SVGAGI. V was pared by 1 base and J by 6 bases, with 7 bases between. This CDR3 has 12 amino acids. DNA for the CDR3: TGTGCCAGCAGTTACTTAAACGGCGAGCAGTACTTC. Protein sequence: CASSYLNGEQYF.